This is a list of T cell receptor beta chains from one sample in a study of high-grade serous ovarian cancer treatment subgroups. The data were produced by immunoSEQ multiplex PCR, yet TCRdb's version contains in-frame clones alone and is incomplete. Of 4,500 or so clones in the sample, 80% to 90% were seen once. The sample taken for sequencing was tumor tissue. All receptors come from a human donor with high-grade serous ovarian cancer. Each CDR3 is given with its conserved first and last residue. Fields, in order: J gene, clone size, V gene, D gene, CDR3 length, CDR3 DNA, CDR3 protein. The D gene is left open where the match is weak. Clone size is given for some rows only: seen once, a few or many times, or a class if the clone is expanded.

TRBJ2-1 - TRBV7-3 TRBD2 16 TGTGCCAGCAGCTTAATGGCTAGCGGGGGGTACAATGAGCAGTTCTTC CASSLMASGGYNEQFF
TRBJ2-3 - TRBV5-1 TRBD2 15 TGCGCCAGCAGCTTCGGGACTAGCGGAGCAGATACGCAGTATTTT CASSFGTSGADTQYF
TRBJ2-1 few TRBV5-5 - 14 TGTGCCAGCAGCTCTCGTGACCCCTACAATGAGCAGTTCTTC CASSSRDPYNEQFF
TRBJ2-7 - TRBV6-5 - 12 TGTGCCAGCAGTCCCGTGGGGGGAGAGCAGTACTTC CASSPVGGEQYF
TRBJ2-7 - TRBV7-2 - 14 TGTGCCAGCAGCCAAATTCCAGGTACCTACGAGCAGTACTTC CASSQIPGTYEQYF
TRBJ2-1 - TRBV25-1 - 13 TGTGCCAGCAGTGAATATCCCGAGAATGAGCAGTTCTTC CASSEYPENEQFF
TRBJ2-1 - TRBV11-2 - 12 TGTGCCAGCAGCTTGGGATACAATGAGCAGTTCTTC CASSLGYNEQFF
TRBJ2-3 - TRBV9 - 15 TGTGCCAGCAGCGTAGCTCCAACCAATCAACATACGCAGTATTTT CASSVAPTNQHTQYF
TRBJ1-4 - TRBV4-1 - 15 TGCGCCAGCAGCCCTATAGAGGGGGGAAGTGAAAAACTGTTTTTT CASSPIEGGSEKLFF
TRBJ1-5 - TRBV21-1 - 14 TGTGCCAGCAGCATGGGGGGGGTGGATCAGCCCCAGCATTTT CASSMGGVDQPQHF
TRBJ2-5 - TRBV14 TRBD1 14 TGTGCCAGCAGCCAGACAGGGGGCTGGGAGACCCAGTACTTC CASSQTGGWETQYF
TRBJ1-1 - TRBV7-9 - 11 TGTGCCAGCACGGGAACAATTGAAGCTTTCTTT CASTGTIEAFF
TRBJ2-1 - TRBV2 - 16 TGTGCCAGCAGTTTTCGCGGGGGCAGCTCCTACAATGAGCAGTTCTTC CASSFRGGSSYNEQFF
TRBJ1-1 once TRBV6-5 - 13 TGTGCCAGCAGAATGGGTCTGAACACTGAAGCTTTCTTT CASRMGLNTEAFF
TRBJ2-6 - TRBV6-5 - 14 TGTGCAGTGATGGGGAGCTCTGGGGCCAACGTCCTGACTTTC CAVMGSSGANVLTF
TRBJ1-2 - TRBV6-6 - 11 TGTGCCAGCATTAGTGCCTATGGCTACACCTTC CASISAYGYTF
TRBJ2-3 - TRBV2 - 13 TGTGCCAGCAGTGTTGTCAGGGATGATACGCAGTATTTT CASSVVRDDTQYF
TRBJ2-3 - TRBV2 - 12 TGTGCCAGCAGTAGGACATCTGATACGCAGTATTTT CASSRTSDTQYF
TRBJ2-5 - TRBV5-1 - 13 TGCGCCAGCAGCTTGGAGTCAGCGGAGACCCAGTACTTC CASSLESAETQYF
TRBJ2-1 - TRBV19 - 14 TGTGCCAGTAGTATCCTCCAGGGGAATGGTGAGCAGTTCTTC CASSILQGNGEQFF
TRBJ2-3 - TRBV10-3 - 18 TGTGCCATCAGCGGGGCGTCCGTGAGGCGGGGGCCGACGGATACGCAGTATTTT CAISGASVRRGPTDTQYF
TRBJ1-2 - TRBV5-4 - 13 TGTGCCAGCAGCTTGGCGAATGGCTATGGCTACACCTTC CASSLANGYGYTF
TRBJ1-1 few TRBV30 - 13 TGTGCCTGGAGTGCCGACAGCGGCACTGAAGCTTTCTTT CAWSADSGTEAFF
TRBJ2-1 - TRBV9 - 15 TGTGCCAGCAACCGGTTCGGGAGCTCCTACAATGAGCAGTTCTTC CASNRFGSSYNEQFF
TRBJ2-7 - TRBV5-1 - 14 TGCGCCAGCAGCTTGGGGCAGGCACCCCTCGAGCAGTACTTC CASSLGQAPLEQYF
TRBJ2-7 - TRBV5-1 - 15 TGCGCCAGCAGCCTCGGGCTGGCGGGGACCTACGAGCAGTACTTC CASSLGLAGTYEQYF
TRBJ2-7 - TRBV19 TRBD1 14 TGTGCCAGTAGTGAAAGGGACAGCTCCTACGAGCAGTACTTC CASSERDSSYEQYF
TRBJ2-7 - TRBV13 TRBD2 14 TGTGCCAGCAGCCTTTGGGAGGGGAAGTACGAGCAGTACTTC CASSLWEGKYEQYF
TRBJ2-2 - TRBV6-6 - 11 TGTGCCAGCAGCTTCCACGGGGAGCTGTTTTTT CASSFHGELFF
TRBJ2-6 - TRBV27 - 15 TGTGCCAGCAGTTTGGCGGCCACAGGGTCCAACGTCCTGACTTTC CASSLAATGSNVLTF
TRBJ2-7 - TRBV11-2 TRBD2 15 TGTGCCAGCAGCTTAGATCTGTCGGGGGGGCGCGAGCAGTACTTC CASSLDLSGGREQYF
TRBJ2-2 - TRBV6-6 TRBD2 16 TGTGCCAGCAGACCGTCTAGCGGGGTGAACACCGGGGAGCTGTTTTTT CASRPSSGVNTGELFF
TRBJ1-4 - TRBV28 TRBD1 16 TGTGCCAGCAGCTGGGACAGGACCTCTGGGGGGGAAAAACTGTTTTTT CASSWDRTSGGEKLFF
TRBJ2-7 - TRBV7-2 TRBD2 16 TGTGCCAGCAGCGACCTAGCGGGGGGGCCATTTTACGAGCAGTACTTC CASSDLAGGPFYEQYF
TRBJ1-1 - TRBV6-5 - 16 TGTGCCAGCAGTCACTGGAGGGGCGGATCGAACACTGAAGCTTTCTTT CASSHWRGGSNTEAFF
TRBJ2-1 - TRBV5-6 - 16 TGTGCCAGCAGCTTGGGAGCGGCGAGCTCCTACAATGAGCAGTTCTTC CASSLGAASSYNEQFF
TRBJ1-4 - TRBV30 - 16 TGTGCCTGGAGTGTACCGTTGGGAGCAATCAATGAAAAACTGTTTTTT CAWSVPLGAINEKLFF
TRBJ2-2 - TRBV4-1 - 13 TGCGCCAGCAGCCAGACGAGAGCCGGGGAGCTGTTTTTT CASSQTRAGELFF
TRBJ1-2 - TRBV28 - 12 TGTGCCAGCAGTTTATTGTGGGAAGGCTACACCTTC CASSLLWEGYTF
TRBJ2-7 - TRBV18 - 11 TGTGCCAGCTCTGAAGCCTACGAGCAGTACTTC CASSEAYEQYF
TRBJ2-3 - TRBV25-1 - 16 TGTGCCAGCAGTGGCTACGGTAACCCTGGCACAGATACGCAGTATTTT CASSGYGNPGTDTQYF
TRBJ1-1 - TRBV11-2 - 14 TGTGCCAGCAGCTTGGCAGGAACGAACACTGAAGCTTTCTTT CASSLAGTNTEAFF
TRBJ1-1 - TRBV10-1 - 16 TGCGCCAGCAGTGGGATCGGACAGCGAGGATTACCTGAAGCTTTCTTT CASSGIGQRGLPEAFF
TRBJ1-3 - TRBV18 - 14 TGTGCCAGCTCACCGAACCCCTCTGGAAACACCATATATTTT CASSPNPSGNTIYF
TRBJ1-1 - TRBV5-1 - 11 TGCGCCAGCAGCTGGGGTGCTGAAGCTTTCTTT CASSWGAEAFF
TRBJ2-7 - TRBV10-3 TRBD2 15 TGTGCCAGCAGCCTAATCGGACTAGCGGGGAACGAGCAGTACTTC CASSLIGLAGNEQYF
TRBJ1-2 - TRBV7-2 - 15 TGTGCCAGCAGCTTCTCAGGATCCCTTGATTACGACTACACCTTC CASSFSGSLDYDYTF
TRBJ2-7 - TRBV7-7 - 13 TGTGCCAGCAGCTGGGGACCCTCCTACGAGCAGTACTTC CASSWGPSYEQYF
TRBJ1-3 - TRBV5-1 - 11 TGCGCCAGCAGCTTTGAGGACACCATATATTTT CASSFEDTIYF
TRBJ2-3 - TRBV7-2 TRBD2 16 TGTGCCAGCAGCGCCCTAGCGGGGGGGCTAGCGGATACGCAGTATTTT CASSALAGGLADTQYF
TRBJ1-2 - TRBV7-9 - 13 TGTGCCAGCAGCTTAGTGTATGCCTATGGCTACACCTTC CASSLVYAYGYTF
TRBJ1-3 - TRBV7-9 - 12 TGTGCCAGCGGGGGCTCTGGAAACACCATATATTTT CASGGSGNTIYF
TRBJ1-3 few TRBV7-8 - 12 TGTGCCAGCAGCTTGGGCGGAAACACCATATATTTT CASSLGGNTIYF
TRBJ2-5 few TRBV30 - 13 TGTGCCTGGAGTCGTAAGAATCAAGAGACCCAGTACTTC CAWSRKNQETQYF
TRBJ2-2 - TRBV7-7 TRBD1 15 TGTGCCAGCAGCTTAGGGACAGGGGCCACCGGGGAGCTGTTTTTT CASSLGTGATGELFF
TRBJ1-5 - TRBV28 - 17 TGTGCCAGCAGCCTCGACCCAACAGGGCCGGTGAATCAGCCCCAGCATTTT CASSLDPTGPVNQPQHF
TRBJ2-7 - TRBV7-8 - 12 TGTGCCAGCAGCCCGCAGAGGAGCGAGCAGTACTTC CASSPQRSEQYF
TRBJ1-6 once TRBV30 - 13 TGTGCCTGGAGTGTACAGGGAGATTCACCCCTCCACTTT CAWSVQGDSPLHF